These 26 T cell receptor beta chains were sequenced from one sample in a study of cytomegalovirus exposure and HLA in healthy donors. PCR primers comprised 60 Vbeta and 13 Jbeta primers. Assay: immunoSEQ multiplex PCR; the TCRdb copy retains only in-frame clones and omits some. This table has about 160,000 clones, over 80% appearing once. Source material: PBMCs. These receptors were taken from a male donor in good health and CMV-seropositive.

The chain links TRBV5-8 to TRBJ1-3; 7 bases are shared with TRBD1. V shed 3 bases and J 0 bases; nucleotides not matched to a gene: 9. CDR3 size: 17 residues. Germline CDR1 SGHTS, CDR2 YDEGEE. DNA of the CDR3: TGTGCCAGCAGCTCGGCCGGGGACAGCCTCTCTGGAAACACCATATATTTT. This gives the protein CASSSAGDSLSGNTIYF.

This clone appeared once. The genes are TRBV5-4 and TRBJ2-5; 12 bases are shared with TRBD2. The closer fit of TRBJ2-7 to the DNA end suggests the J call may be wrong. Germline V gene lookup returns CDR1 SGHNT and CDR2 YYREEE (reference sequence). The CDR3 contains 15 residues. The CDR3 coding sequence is TGTGCCAGCAGCCCCAGGACTAGCGGGACCTACGAGCAGTACTTC. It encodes CASSPRTSGTYEQYF.

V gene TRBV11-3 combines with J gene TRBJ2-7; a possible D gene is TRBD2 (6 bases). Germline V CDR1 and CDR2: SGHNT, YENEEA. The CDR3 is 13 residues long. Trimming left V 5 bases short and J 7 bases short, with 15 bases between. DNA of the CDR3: TGTGCCAGCAGCCCCGGGGGAGTTAGTGAGCAGTACTTC. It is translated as CASSPGGVSEQYF.

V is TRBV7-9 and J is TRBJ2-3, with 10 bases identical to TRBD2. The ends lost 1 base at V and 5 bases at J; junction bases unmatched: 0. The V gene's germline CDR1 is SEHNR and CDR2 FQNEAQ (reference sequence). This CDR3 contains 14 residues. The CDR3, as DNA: TGTGCCAGCAGCTTAGGACTAGCGGGAGATACGCAGTATTTT. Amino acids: CASSLGLAGDTQYF.

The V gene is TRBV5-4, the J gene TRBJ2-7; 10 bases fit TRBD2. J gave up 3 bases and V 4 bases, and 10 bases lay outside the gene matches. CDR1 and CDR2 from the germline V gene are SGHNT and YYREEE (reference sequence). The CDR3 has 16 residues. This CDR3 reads CASSTGLAANLYEQYF. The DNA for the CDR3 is TGTGCCAGCAGCACTGGACTAGCGGCCAACCTCTACGAGCAGTACTTC. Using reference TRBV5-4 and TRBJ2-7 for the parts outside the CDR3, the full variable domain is ETGVTQSPTHLIKTRGQQVTLRCSSQSGHNTVSWYQQALGQGPQFIFQYYREEENGRGNFPPRFSGLQFPNYSSELNVNALELDDSALYLCASSTGLAANLYEQYFGPGTRLTVT.

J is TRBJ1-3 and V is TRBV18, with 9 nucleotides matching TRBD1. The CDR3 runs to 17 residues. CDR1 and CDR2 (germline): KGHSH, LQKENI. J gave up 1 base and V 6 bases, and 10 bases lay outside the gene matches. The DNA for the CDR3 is TGTGCCAGCTCTCAAGCCGGGACAGGGTATTCTGGAAACACCATATATTTT. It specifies CASSQAGTGYSGNTIYF.

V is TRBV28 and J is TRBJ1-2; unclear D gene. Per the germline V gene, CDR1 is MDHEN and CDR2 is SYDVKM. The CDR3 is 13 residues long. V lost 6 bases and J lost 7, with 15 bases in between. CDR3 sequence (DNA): TGTGCCAGCAGCACGATCACTTTGAGTGGCTACACCTTC. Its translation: CASSTITLSGYTF.

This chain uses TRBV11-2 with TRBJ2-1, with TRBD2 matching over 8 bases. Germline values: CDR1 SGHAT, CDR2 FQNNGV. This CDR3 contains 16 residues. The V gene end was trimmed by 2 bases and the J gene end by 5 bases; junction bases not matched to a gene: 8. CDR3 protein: CASSLRAGGDHNEQFF. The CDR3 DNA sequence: TGTGCCAGCAGCTTAAGGGCGGGGGGCGATCACAATGAGCAGTTCTTC.

This CDR3 is CASSPPNLGGQNIQYF. The CDR3 DNA reads as TGTGCCAGCTCACCACCGAATCTCGGGGGACAAAACATTCAGTACTTC. V and J are TRBV18 and TRBJ2-4; a weak D match, TRBD2 (6 bases). The CDR3 runs 16 residues. Germline-derived CDR1 and CDR2 are KGHSH and LQKENI. The V gene lost 0 bases and the J gene lost 5 bases, with 14 bases spanning the gap.

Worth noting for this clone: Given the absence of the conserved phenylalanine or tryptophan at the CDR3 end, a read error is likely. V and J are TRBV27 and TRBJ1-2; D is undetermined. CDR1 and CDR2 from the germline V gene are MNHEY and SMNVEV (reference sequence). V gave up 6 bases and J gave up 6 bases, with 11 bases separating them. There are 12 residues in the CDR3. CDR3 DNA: TGTGCCAGCAGCCGCGGCGGGGATGGCTACACCCTC. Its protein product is CASSRGGDGYTL.

The CDR3 loop is CASAVDRTPVQPQHF. In DNA form, the CDR3 reads TGTGCCAGTGCGGTTGACAGGACCCCGGTCCAGCCCCAGCATTTT. The chain carries TRBV19 and TRBJ1-5; D is perhaps TRBD1 (6 bases). The V end lost 8 bases, the J end lost 7 bases, and 21 bases lay between the germline ends. The CDR3 is 15 residues long. The germline V gene encodes CDR1 LNHDA and CDR2 SQIVND (reference sequence).

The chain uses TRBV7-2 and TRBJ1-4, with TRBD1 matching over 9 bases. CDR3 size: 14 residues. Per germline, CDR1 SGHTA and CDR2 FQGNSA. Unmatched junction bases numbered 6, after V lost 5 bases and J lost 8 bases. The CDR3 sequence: CASSVGQGYEKLFF. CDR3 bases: TGTGCCAGCAGCGTGGGACAGGGTTACGAAAAACTGTTTTTT.

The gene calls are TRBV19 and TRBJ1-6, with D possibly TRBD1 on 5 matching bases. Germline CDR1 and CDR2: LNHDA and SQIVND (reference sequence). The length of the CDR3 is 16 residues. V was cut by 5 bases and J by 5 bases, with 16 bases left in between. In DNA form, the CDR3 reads TGTGCCAGTAGTCGGTTCCCCGACAGTAATAATTCACCCCTCCACTTT. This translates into CASSRFPDSNNSPLHF.

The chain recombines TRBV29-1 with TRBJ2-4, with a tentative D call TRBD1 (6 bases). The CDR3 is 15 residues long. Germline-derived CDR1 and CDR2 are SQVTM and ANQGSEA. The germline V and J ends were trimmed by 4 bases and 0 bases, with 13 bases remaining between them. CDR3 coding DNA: TGCAGCGTTGTTAATACAGGGCTAGCCAAAAACATTCAGTACTTC. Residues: CSVVNTGLAKNIQYF.

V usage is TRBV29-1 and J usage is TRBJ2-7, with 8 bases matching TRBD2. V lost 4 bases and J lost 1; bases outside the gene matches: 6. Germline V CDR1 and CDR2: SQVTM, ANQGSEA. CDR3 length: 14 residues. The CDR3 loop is CSVVGRDGSYEQYF. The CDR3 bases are TGCAGCGTTGTCGGGAGGGACGGATCCTACGAGCAGTACTTC.

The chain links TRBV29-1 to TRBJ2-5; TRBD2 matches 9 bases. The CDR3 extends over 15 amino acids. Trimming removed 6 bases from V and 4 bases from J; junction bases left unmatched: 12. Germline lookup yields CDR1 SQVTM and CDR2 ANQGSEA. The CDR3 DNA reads TGCAGCGTCGCTTTAGCGGGGGCGACGGGAGAGACCCAGTACTTC. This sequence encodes CSVALAGATGETQYF.

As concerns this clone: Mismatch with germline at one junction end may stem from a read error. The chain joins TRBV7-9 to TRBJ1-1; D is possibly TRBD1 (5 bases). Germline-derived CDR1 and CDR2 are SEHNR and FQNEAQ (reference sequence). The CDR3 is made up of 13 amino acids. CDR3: CSSSPAGLTEAFF. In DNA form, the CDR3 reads TGTTCCAGCAGCCCAGCGGGGCTCACTGAAGCTTTCTTT.

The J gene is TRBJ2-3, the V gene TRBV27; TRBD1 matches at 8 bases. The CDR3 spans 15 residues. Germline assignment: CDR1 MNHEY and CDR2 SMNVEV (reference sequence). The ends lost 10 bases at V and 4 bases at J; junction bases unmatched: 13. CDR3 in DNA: TGTGCCATCGGGCAGCGAGGACAGGGTGCAGATACGCAGTATTTT. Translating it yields CAIGQRGQGADTQYF.

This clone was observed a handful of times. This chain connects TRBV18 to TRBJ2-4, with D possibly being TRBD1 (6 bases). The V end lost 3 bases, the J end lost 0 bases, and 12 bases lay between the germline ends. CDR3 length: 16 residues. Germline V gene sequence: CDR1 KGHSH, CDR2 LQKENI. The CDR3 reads CASSPVGQLAKNIQYF. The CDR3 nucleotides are TGTGCCAGCTCACCTGTCGGACAGCTAGCCAAAAACATTCAGTACTTC.

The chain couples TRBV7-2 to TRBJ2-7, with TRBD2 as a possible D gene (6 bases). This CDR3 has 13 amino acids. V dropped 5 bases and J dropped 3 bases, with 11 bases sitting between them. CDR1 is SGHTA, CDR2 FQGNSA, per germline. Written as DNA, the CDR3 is TGTGCCAGCAGCCTGGAGGGCCGCTACGAGCAGTACTTC. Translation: CASSLEGRYEQYF.

CDR3 nucleotide sequence: TGCAGCGTTGAAGGCCCCATGGGGGGGGCTTACAGCAATGAGCAGTTCTTC. It specifies CSVEGPMGGAYSNEQFF. The chain uses TRBV29-1 and TRBJ2-1; D might be TRBD2 (7 bases). This CDR3 spans 17 amino acids. Trimming pared 1 base from V and 6 bases from J, leaving 22 bases between. CDR1 and CDR2 from the germline V gene are SQVTM and ANQGSEA.

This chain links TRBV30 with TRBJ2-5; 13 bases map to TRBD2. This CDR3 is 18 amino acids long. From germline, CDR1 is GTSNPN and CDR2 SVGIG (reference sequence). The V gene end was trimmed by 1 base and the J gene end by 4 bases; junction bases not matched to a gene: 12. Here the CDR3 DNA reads TGTGCCTGGAGTGCTCTCGGGACTAGCGGGATAAGGAGAGAGACCCAGTACTTC. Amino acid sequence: CAWSALGTSGIRRETQYF.

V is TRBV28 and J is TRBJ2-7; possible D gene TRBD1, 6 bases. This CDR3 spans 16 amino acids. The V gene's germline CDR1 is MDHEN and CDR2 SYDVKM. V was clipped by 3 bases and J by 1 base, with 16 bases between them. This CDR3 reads CASSFELGTSSYEQYF. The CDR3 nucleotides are TGTGCCAGCAGTTTTGAATTAGGGACATCATCCTACGAGCAGTACTTC. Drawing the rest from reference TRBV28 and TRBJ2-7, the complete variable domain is DVKVTQSSRYLVKRTGEKVFLECVQDMDHENMFWYRQDPGLGLRLIYFSYDVKMKEKGDIPEGYSVSREKKERFSLILESASTNQTSMYLCASSFELGTSSYEQYFGPGTRLTVT.

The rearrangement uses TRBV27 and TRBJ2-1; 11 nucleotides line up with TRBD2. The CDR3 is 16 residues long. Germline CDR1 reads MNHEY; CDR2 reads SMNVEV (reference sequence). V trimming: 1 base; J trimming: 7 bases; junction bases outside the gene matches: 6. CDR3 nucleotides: TGTGCCAGCAGTTTATTTTTCCGGACTAGCGGGAATGAGCAGTTCTTC. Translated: CASSLFFRTSGNEQFF.

The CDR3 is CASSLGQRSASGKSYNEQFF. In DNA, the CDR3 is TGTGCCAGCTCACTAGGACAGCGGTCTGCTAGCGGGAAGTCCTACAATGAGCAGTTCTTC. The chain carries TRBV18 and TRBJ2-1, with 9 positions matching TRBD2. The V gene's germline CDR1 is KGHSH and CDR2 LQKENI. V lost 4 bases, J lost 1 base, and 17 bases stayed unmatched. The CDR3 is 20 amino acids. Supplemented by reference TRBV18 and TRBJ2-1, the full variable domain reads NAGVMQNPRHLVRRRGQEARLRCSPMKGHSHVYWYRQLPEEGLKFMVYLQKENIIDESGMPKERFSAEFPKEGPSILRIQQVVRGDSAAYFCASSLGQRSASGKSYNEQFFGPGTRLTVL.

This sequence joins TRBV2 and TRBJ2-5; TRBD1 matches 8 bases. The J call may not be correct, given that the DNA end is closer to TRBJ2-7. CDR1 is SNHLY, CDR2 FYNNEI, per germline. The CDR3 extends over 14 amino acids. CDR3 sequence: CASRRDRNTYEQYF. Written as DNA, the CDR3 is TGTGCCAGCAGGCGGGACAGGAACACCTACGAGCAGTACTTC.